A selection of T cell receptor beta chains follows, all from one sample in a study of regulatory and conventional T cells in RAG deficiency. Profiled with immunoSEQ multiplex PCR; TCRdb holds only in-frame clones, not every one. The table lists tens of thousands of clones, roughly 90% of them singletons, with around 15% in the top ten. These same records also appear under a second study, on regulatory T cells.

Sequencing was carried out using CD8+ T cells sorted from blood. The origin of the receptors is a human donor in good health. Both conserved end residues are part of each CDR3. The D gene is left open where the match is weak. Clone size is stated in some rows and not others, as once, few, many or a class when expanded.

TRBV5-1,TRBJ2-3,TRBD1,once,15,TGCGCCAGCAGCTTGGCGGGACAGTTCACAGATACGCAGTATTTT,CASSLAGQFTDTQYF
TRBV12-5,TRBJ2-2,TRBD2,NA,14,TGTGCTAGTTATACTAGCGGGGGGCCCGGGGAGCTGTTTTTT,CASYTSGGPGELFF
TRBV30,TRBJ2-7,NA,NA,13,TGTGCCTGGAGTGGAGGGGGGCCCTACGAGCAGTACTTC,CAWSGGGPYEQYF
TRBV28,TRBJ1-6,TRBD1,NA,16,TGTGCCAGCAGTTTGGGAAGGGGGCCCCTGGGTTCACCCCTCCACTTT,CASSLGRGPLGSPLHF
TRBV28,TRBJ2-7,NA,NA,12,TGTGCCAGCGGGGCAGGGTACTACGAGCAGTACTTC,CASGAGYYEQYF
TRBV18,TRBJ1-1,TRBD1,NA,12,TGTGCCAGCTCAGTCCAGGGGGGAGAAGCTTTCTTT,CASSVQGGEAFF
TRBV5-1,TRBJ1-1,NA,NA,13,TGCGCCAGCAGCCCCGATGGGAACACTGAAGCTTTCTTT,CASSPDGNTEAFF
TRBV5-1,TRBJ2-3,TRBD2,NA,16,TGCGCCAGCAGCTTGGGTCTAGCGGGAGTTCCAGATACGCAGTATTTT,CASSLGLAGVPDTQYF
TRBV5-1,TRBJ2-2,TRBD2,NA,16,TGCGCCAGCACCGCTAAGCGGGAGGTTGACACCGGGGAGCTGTTTTTT,CASTAKREVDTGELFF
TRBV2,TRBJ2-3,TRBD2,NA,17,TGTGCCAGCAGTGTGCCTAGCGGGGGCCCCCCCACAGATACGCAGTATTTT,CASSVPSGGPPTDTQYF
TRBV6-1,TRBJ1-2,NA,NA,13,TGTGCCAGCAAGACGGACTTATTATTTGGCTACACCTTC,CASKTDLLFGYTF
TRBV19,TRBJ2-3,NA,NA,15,TGTGCCAGTACCGAATCAGAGTGGAGAACAGATACGCAGTATTTT,CASTESEWRTDTQYF
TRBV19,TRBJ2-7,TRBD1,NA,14,TGTGCCAGTAGTACGACAGGGGGTATCTACGAGCAGTACTTC,CASSTTGGIYEQYF
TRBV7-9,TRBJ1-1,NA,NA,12,TGTGCCAGCAGCTTCATGAACACTGAAGCTTTCTTT,CASSFMNTEAFF
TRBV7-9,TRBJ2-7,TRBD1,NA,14,TGTGCCAGCAGCCATAGGACAGGGACCTACGAGCAGTACTTC,CASSHRTGTYEQYF
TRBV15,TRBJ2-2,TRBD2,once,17,TGTGCCACCAGCAGAGAAGCGGGAGACCCGAACACCGGGGAGCTGTTTTTT,CATSREAGDPNTGELFF
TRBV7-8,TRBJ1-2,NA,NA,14,TGTGCCAGCAGCAGGACGGGGCAGGGAGAGGGCTACACCTTC,CASSRTGQGEGYTF
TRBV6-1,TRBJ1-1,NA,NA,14,TGTGCCAGCAGTGAAGCCGACCCGAACACTGAAGCTTTCTTT,CASSEADPNTEAFF
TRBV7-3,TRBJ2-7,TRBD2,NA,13,TGTGCCAGCAGCTTAGGGACTATTACCGAGCAGTACTTC,CASSLGTITEQYF
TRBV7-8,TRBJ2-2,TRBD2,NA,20,TGTGCCAGCAGCTACAACCCTAGGGCTGCAAGCTCGACTAGCCCCGGGGAGCTGTTTTTT,CASSYNPRAASSTSPGELFF
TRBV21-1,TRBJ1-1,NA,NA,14,TGTGCCAGCAGCGGGGACAGTAAGAACACTGAAGCTTTCTTT,CASSGDSKNTEAFF
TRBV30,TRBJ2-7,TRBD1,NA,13,TGTGCCTGGACGGGACAGGGGGCTGGCGAGCAGTACTTC,CAWTGQGAGEQYF
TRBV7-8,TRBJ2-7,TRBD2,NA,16,TGTGCCAGCAGCTACCGACTAGCGGGAGCGGGCTACGAGCAGTACTTC,CASSYRLAGAGYEQYF
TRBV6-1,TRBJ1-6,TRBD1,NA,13,TGTGCCAGCCGGGGGACAGGGCCTTCACCCCTCCACTTT,CASRGTGPSPLHF
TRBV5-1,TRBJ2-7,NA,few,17,TGCGCCAGCAGCTTGGGTGGTTTGCGGGATAGCTCCTACGAGCAGTACTTC,CASSLGGLRDSSYEQYF
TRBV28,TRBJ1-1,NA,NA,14,TGTGCCAGCAGTCCGCCCACGGGAAACACTGAAGCTTTCTTT,CASSPPTGNTEAFF
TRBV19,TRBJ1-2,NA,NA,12,TGTGCCAGTAGTCGGGGTAACTATGGCTACACCTTC,CASSRGNYGYTF
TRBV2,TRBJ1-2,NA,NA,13,TGTGCCAGCAGTGATCAGGGAGACTATGGCTACACCTTC,CASSDQGDYGYTF
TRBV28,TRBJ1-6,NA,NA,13,TGTGCCAGCAGTTTAACAAGAAGTTCACCCCTCCACTTT,CASSLTRSSPLHF